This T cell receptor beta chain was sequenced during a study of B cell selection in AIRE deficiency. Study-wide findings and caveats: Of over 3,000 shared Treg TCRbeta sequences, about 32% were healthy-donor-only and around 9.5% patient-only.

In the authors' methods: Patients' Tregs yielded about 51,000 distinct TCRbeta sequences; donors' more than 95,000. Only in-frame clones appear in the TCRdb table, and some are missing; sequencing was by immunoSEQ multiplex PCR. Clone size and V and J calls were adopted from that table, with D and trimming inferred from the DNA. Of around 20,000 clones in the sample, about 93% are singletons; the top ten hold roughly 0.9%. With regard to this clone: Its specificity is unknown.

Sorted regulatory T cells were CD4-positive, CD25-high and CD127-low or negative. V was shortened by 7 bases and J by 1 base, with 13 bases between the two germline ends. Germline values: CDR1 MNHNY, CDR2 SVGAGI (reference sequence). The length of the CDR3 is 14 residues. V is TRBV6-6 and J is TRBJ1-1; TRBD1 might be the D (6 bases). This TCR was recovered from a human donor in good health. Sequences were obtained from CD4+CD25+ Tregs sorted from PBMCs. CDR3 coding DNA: TGTGCCAGCAACCTACAGGGTGGGAACACTGAAGCTTTCTTT. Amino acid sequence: CASNLQGGNTEAFF.